Listed here are 7 T cell receptor beta chains from one sample, sequenced in a study of blood T cell repertoires in COVID-19. Sequenced by immunoSEQ multiplex PCR; TCRdb stores in-frame clones only, minus some. Among about 61,000 clones listed, around four fifths were seen once. The sample comprised peripheral blood. Receptors originate from a woman between 65 and 79 years old with acute or convalescent COVID-19.

This rearrangement joins TRBV9 to TRBJ2-7, with 9 bases matching TRBD2. This CDR3 comprises 14 residues. V lost 0 bases, J lost 2 bases, and 0 bases stayed unmatched. Germline CDR1 and CDR2: SGDLS and YYNGEE. The CDR3 region is CASSVGGGAYEQYF. The CDR3 nucleotides are TGTGCCAGCAGCGTAGGCGGGGGGGCCTACGAGCAGTACTTC. Combining the CDR3 with reference TRBV9 and TRBJ2-7 gives the whole variable domain DSGVTQTPKHLITATGQRVTLRCSPRSGDLSVYWYQQSLDQGLQFLIQYYNGEERAKGNILERFSAQQFPDLHSELNLSSLELGDSALYFCASSVGGGAYEQYFGPGTRLTVT.

J is TRBJ2-7 and V is TRBV7-2, with a weak D call TRBD2 (5 bases). Germline V CDR1 and CDR2: SGHTA, FQGNSA. The ends were cut back, 3 bases at V and 3 bases at J, with 15 bases in the middle. The CDR3 spans 15 residues. The chain's CDR3 is CASSLVNGGLYEQYF. CDR3 DNA sequence: TGTGCCAGCAGCTTGGTCAATGGAGGTCTCTACGAGCAGTACTTC.

J is TRBJ2-5 and V is TRBV28; 10 bases are a match to TRBD2. The junction had 12 bases not matched to a gene; V was cut back by 6 bases and J by 5 bases. The CDR3 is 16 amino acids. Germline-derived CDR1 and CDR2 are MDHEN and SYDVKM. The CDR3 reads CASRSPAGGPRETQYF. The CDR3 DNA reads as TGTGCCAGCAGAAGTCCAGCGGGGGGGCCTCGGGAGACCCAGTACTTC.

The CDR3 loop is CASSKGQGNYGYTF. The CDR3 DNA is TGCGCCAGCAGCAAGGGACAGGGAAACTATGGCTACACCTTC. The chain couples TRBV5-1 to TRBJ1-2; 9 bases align to TRBD1. The CDR3 runs 14 residues. V shed 4 bases and J 2 bases; nucleotides not matched to a gene: 3. Germline CDR1 SGHRS, CDR2 YFSETQ.

The chain joins TRBV3-1 (or the pseudogene TRBV3-2) to TRBJ2-5; 12 nucleotides line up with TRBD2. Germline CDR1 reads LGHDT; CDR2 reads YNNKEL (reference sequence). This CDR3 comprises 16 residues. V dropped 4 bases and J dropped 4; count of bases not matched to a gene: 7. CDR3 DNA: TGTGCCAGCAGCCTCTCTAGCGGGGGGGCCGGAGAGACCCAGTACTTC. It yields the protein CASSLSSGGAGETQYF.

The genes are TRBV30 and TRBJ1-1, with 8 bases lining up with TRBD1. The CDR3 runs 13 residues. Germline loops: CDR1 GTSNPN, CDR2 SVGIG (reference sequence). Trimming at V came to 5 bases and at J to 1 base, leaving 3 bases not matched to a gene. For the CDR3, the DNA is TGTGCCTGGGCTCAGGGGGCGAACACTGAAGCTTTCTTT. As protein: CAWAQGANTEAFF.

The table lists this clone with a count of one. This chain uses TRBV5-1 with TRBJ1-1; 7 bases fit TRBD1. V lost 0 bases to trimming and J lost 4 bases; unmatched junction nucleotides: 6. CDR1 and CDR2 (germline): SGHRS, YFSETQ. The CDR3 runs 15 residues. In nucleotides, the CDR3 is TGCGCCAGCAGCTTGGAGACAGGGCGAGGCACTGAAGCTTTCTTT. It specifies CASSLETGRGTEAFF.